This T cell receptor beta chain was documented in a study of OX40 agonist ivuxolimab in advanced cancers. The overall study: Patients enrolled in dose escalation were diagnosed with hepatocellular carcinoma, melanoma, renal cell or head and neck cancer. General study findings and limits: Certain nonresponders additionally had low normalized T-cell clonal expansion.

Between the trimmed V and J ends, which lost 1 base and 3 bases, there was a span of 22 bases. Germline lookup yields CDR1 KGHSH and CDR2 LQKENI. CDR3 length equals 19 residues. Data came from immunoSEQ multiplex PCR; TCRdb stores just in-frame clones and leaves some out. The sample yields tens of thousands of clones, roughly 88% seen once. A remark on this clone: Its antigen is still unknown.

The material sequenced was CD4+ or CD8+ T cells sorted from blood, taken in a trial of the OX40 agonist ivuxolimab. The origin of this receptor is an adult with an advanced solid tumor such as melanoma, head and neck, liver or kidney cancer. The chain combines TRBV18 with TRBJ1-5, with TRBD1 as a possible D gene (6 bases). This CDR3 is CASSPQMADSGVDNQPQHF. CDR3 nucleotides: TGTGCCAGCTCACCACAGATGGCCGATTCAGGGGTGGACAATCAGCCCCAGCATTTT.